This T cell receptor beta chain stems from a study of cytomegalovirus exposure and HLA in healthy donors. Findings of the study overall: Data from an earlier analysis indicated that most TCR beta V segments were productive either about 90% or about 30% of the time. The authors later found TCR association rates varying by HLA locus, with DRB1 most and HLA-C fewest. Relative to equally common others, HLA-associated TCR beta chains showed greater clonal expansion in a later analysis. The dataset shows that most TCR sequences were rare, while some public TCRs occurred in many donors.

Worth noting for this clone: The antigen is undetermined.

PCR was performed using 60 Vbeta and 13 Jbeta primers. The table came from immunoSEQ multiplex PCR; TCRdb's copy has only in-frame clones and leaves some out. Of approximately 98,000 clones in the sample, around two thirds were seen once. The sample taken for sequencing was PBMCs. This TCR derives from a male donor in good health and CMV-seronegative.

CDR3 sequence reads: CASSRWGGSYEQYF. The CDR3 region has the DNA TGTGCCAGCAGCCGGTGGGGGGGCTCCTACGAGCAGTACTTC. The V and J genes are TRBV5-4 and TRBJ2-7, with 7 positions matching TRBD2. The CDR3 extends over 14 amino acids. Unmatched junction bases numbered 4, after V lost 4 bases and J lost 0 bases. Germline values: CDR1 SGHNT, CDR2 YYREEE (reference sequence).